The present T cell receptor (beta chain) was sequenced within a study of T cell repertoires in cytomegalovirus infection. General study findings and limits: Across the ex vivo response, the dominant clonotypes were HLA-C-restricted CMV-specific TCR beta clonotypes.

As to this clonotype: Its antigen is currently unknown.

Each CDR3 protein is one row after TCRdb ran MiXCR on the reads. The data show around 180,000 distinct CDR3 sequences, with roughly 20% seen just once and about 2.9% held by the top ten. V lost 7 bases, J lost 0 bases, and 23 bases lay in between. CDR1 is MGHDK and CDR2 is SYGVNS in the germline V gene. This CDR3 has 18 amino acids. This chain connects TRBV25-1 to TRBJ2-3, with a tentative D call TRBD1 (6 bases). This TCR came from a human donor in good health (CMV status not recorded). Some clones in this sample may be carry-over from other donors' samples. The sequenced sample was PBMCs. The CDR3 is CASTPQGRDTFSTDTQYF. CDR3 nucleotide sequence: TGTGCCAGCACCCCCCAGGGTCGGGACACCTTTAGCACAGATACGCAGTATTTT.